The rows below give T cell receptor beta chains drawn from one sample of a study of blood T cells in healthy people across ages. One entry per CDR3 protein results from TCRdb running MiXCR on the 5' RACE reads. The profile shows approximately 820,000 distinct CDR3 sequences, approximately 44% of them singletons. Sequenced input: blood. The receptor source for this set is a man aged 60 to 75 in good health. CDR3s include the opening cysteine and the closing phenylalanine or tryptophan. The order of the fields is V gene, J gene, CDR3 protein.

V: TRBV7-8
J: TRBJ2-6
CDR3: CASSPRDRTSSGANVLTF

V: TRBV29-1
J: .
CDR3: CSVASLGSGHYEQYF

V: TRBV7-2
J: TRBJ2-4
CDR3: CASSLARTPRVDIQYF

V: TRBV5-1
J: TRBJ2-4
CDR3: CASSAGQGMSGIQYF

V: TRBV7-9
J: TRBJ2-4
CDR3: CASSPLTWTKNIQYF

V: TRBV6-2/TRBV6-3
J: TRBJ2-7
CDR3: CASSFGSIDIYEQYF

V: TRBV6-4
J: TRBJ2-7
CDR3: CASSGPPAERGAYEQYF

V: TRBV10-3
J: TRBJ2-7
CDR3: CAISDSLMAGSRNEQYF

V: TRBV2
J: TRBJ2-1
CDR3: CASLTRGTNDEQFF

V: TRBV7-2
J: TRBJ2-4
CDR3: CASTRSGGGIQYF

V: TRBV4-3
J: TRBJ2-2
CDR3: CASSPSGASLTGELFF

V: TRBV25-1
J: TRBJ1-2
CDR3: CASSEFHGYTF

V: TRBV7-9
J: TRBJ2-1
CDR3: CASSFWLADNNEQFF

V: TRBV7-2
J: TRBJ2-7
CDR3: CASSPPGSSYEQYF

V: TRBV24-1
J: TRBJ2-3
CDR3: CATTTPDTQYF

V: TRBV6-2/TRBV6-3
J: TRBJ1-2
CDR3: CASSYGTGDIYGYTF

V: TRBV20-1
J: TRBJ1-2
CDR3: CSARDLQGNGYTF

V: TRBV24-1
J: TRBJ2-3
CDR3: CATSDYRQGADTQYF

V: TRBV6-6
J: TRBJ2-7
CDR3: CGSTRVTGVGEQYF

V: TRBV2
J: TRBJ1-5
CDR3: CASRRQGGGPQHF

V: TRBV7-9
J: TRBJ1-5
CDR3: CASSGAGSNQPQHF

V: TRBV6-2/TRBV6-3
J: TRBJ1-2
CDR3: CASSLSSKGARGYTF

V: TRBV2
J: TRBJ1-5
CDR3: CASSGGEVQPQHF

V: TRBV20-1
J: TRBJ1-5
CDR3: CSARDRFPPQPQHF

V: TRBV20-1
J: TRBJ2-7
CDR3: CSALIRGLGVYEQYF

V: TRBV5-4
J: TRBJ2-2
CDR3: CASSSFGRANTGELFF

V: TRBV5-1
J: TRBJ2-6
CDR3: CASRITPQGSGANVLTF

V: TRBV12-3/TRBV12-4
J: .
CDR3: CAVAGVGTRSYEQYF

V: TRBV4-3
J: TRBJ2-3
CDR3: CASSQDGLAGVDTQYF

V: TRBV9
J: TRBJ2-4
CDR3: CASSQRPDRVNIQYF

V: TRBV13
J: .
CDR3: CASSLGGTGAREQYF

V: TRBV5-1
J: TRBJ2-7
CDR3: CASSLTGGGTPYEQYF

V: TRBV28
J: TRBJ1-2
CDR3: CASNSGSEIYGYTF

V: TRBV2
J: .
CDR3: CASSEQGDYEQYF

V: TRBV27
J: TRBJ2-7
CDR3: CASSRSLPYEQYF

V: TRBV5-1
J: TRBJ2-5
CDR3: CASSLTGEGRIGETQYF

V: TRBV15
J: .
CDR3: CAASRGEAYEQYF

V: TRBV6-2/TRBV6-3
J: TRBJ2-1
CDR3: CASSLTQGTYNEQFF

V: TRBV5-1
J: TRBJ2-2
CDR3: CASSPRSGTANTGELFF

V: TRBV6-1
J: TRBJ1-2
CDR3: CANRRRWEGSSYGYTF

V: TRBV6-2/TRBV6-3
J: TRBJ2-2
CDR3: CASSYADKKELFF

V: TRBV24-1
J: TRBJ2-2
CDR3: CATGQPGELFF

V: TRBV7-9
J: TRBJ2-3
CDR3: CASSHGTSSGEVITDTQYF

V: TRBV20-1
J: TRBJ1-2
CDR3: CSAPWGGYYGYTF

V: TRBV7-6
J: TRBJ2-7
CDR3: CASSSTRSLRYEQYF

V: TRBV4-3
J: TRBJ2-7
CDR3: CASSQDHGAGGYEQYF

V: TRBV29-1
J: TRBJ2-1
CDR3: CSAQGSGDEQFF

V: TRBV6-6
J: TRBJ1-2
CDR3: CASSYSVDRNYGYTF

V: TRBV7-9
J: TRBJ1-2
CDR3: CASSRGELGKSFPNYGYTF

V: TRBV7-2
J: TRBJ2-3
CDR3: CASNMGGALDTRYF

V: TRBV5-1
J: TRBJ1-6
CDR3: CASSLEVSNSPLHF

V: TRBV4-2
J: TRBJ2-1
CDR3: CASSQEVGGVGEQFF

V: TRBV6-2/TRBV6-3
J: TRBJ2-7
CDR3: CASSRPSGQGSYEQYF

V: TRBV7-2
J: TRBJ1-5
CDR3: CASSARTGQPQHF

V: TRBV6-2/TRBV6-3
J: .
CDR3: CASSPRTSGAYNEQYF

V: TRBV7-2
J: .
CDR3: CASSFLDWIPSEQYF

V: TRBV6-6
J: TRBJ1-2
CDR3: CASRTPQQGPDGYTF

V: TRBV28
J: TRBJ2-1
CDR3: CASIEPGSKEQFF